Below, 2 T cell receptor beta chains from the same sample are listed, as sequenced in a study of shared T cell receptors in the human thymus. Here immunoSEQ multiplex PCR was the method, and the copy in TCRdb shows in-frame clones only, minus some. The sample shows hundreds of thousands of clones, approximately 88% of them seen only once. Separately, the same data were catalogued under a study of human thymus T cells.

Input material: thymocytes. The receptor set was obtained from a boy under three years old with a congenital heart defect.

The genes are TRBV28 and TRBJ1-1; no clear D gene. V dropped 3 bases and J dropped 3 bases, with 8 bases sitting between them. Germline V lookup: CDR1 MDHEN, CDR2 SYDVKM. The CDR3 spans 13 residues. The CDR3 reads CASSLQVHTEAFF. For the CDR3, the DNA is TGTGCCAGCAGTTTGCAGGTCCACACTGAAGCTTTCTTT. Filled out from reference TRBV28 and TRBJ1-1, the complete variable domain reads DVKVTQSSRYLVKRTGEKVFLECVQDMDHENMFWYRQDPGLGLRLIYFSYDVKMKEKGDIPEGYSVSREKKERFSLILESASTNQTSMYLCASSLQVHTEAFFGQGTRLTVV.

The chain links TRBV27 to TRBJ1-6, with 10 bases fitting TRBD1. The germline V gene has CDR1 MNHEY and CDR2 SMNVEV (reference sequence). This CDR3 spans 19 amino acids. V was clipped by 6 bases and J by 5 bases; unmatched bases: 16. CDR3 protein: CASRITAKDRGTNNSPLHF. Here the CDR3 DNA reads TGTGCCAGCAGAATTACGGCAAAGGACAGGGGGACGAATAATTCACCCCTCCACTTT.